The 29 T cell receptor beta chains below all came from one sample that was sequenced in a study of T-cell memory formation after mild COVID-19. TCRdb passed the 5' RACE reads through MiXCR, listing each CDR3 protein once. The sample lists a few hundred thousand distinct CDR3 sequences, approximately 25% seen once, with under 15% in the top ten. Sample: PBMCs or a T cell subset sorted from them (not recorded which). The origin of the receptors is an adult woman who had mild COVID-19 (a few samples of this study predate the infection). Cell type and time point are not known.

V and J are TRBV5-5 and TRBJ2-7; D unresolved. V was clipped by 0 bases and J by 6 bases, with 7 bases between them. Germline-derived CDR1 and CDR2 are SGHKS and YYEKEE (reference sequence). CDR3 size: 12 residues. In DNA form, the CDR3 reads TGTGCCAGCAGCTTGGAAAGGGTCGAGCAGTACTTC. This gives the protein CASSLERVEQYF.

This chain connects TRBV3-1 to TRBJ1-3; D not certain. Trimming cost V 6 bases and J 0 bases, with 6 bases left between them. This CDR3 comprises 13 residues. CDR1 and CDR2 (germline): LGHDT, YNNKEL (reference sequence). For the CDR3, the DNA is TGTGCCAGCAGGATTGGCTCTGGAAACACCATATATTTT. Translated, it gives CASRIGSGNTIYF. Full variable domain (rest looked up from reference TRBV3-1 and TRBJ1-3): DTAVSQTPKYLVTQMGNDKSIKCEQNLGHDTMYWYKQDSKKFLKIMFSYNNKELIINETVPNRFSPKSPDKAHLNLHINSLELGDSAVYFCASRIGSGNTIYFGEGSWLTVV.

This chain uses TRBV20-1 with TRBJ2-1; TRBD2 matches 8 bases. Trimming took 6 bases from V and 2 from J; bases not matched to a gene: 3. This CDR3 has 13 residues. Germline V gives CDR1 DFQATT, CDR2 SNEGSKA (reference sequence). Written as DNA, the CDR3 is TGCAGTGCACCACTAGCGGCCTACAATGAGCAGTTCTTC. Its protein is CSAPLAAYNEQFF.

This clonotype was recorded a few times. The rearrangement joins TRBV4-2 to TRBJ2-5; D is unclear. Germline lookup yields CDR1 LGHNA and CDR2 YNFKEQ. Trimming cost V 0 bases and J 6 bases, with 5 bases left between them. CDR3 size: 12 residues. The CDR3 DNA follows: TGTGCCAGCAGCCAAGAACTTCAGACCCAGTACTTC. Protein sequence: CASSQELQTQYF.

This chain uses TRBV20-1 with TRBJ1-2; no definite D call. Trimming pared 0 bases from V and 5 bases from J, leaving 19 bases between. The CDR3 has 16 amino acids. The germline CDR1 and CDR2 sequences are DFQATT and SNEGSKA (reference sequence). CDR3 DNA sequence: TGCAGTGCTAGAGATACGTACGAGGGAACGTTATATGGCTACACCTTC. Translating gives CSARDTYEGTLYGYTF.

This chain joins TRBV20-1 and TRBJ1-4; tentative D call: TRBD1 (5 bases). Trimming took 6 bases from V and 6 from J, leaving 17 bases between them. The CDR3 runs 14 residues. Germline values: CDR1 DFQATT, CDR2 SNEGSKA (reference sequence). CDR3 nucleotide sequence: TGCAGTGCCCGGGAGGGCTCAGGGCATGAAAAACTGTTTTTT. The encoded protein is CSAREGSGHEKLFF.

This chain joins TRBV7-9 and TRBJ2-5, with D possibly being TRBD2 (6 bases). Looked up from germline, CDR1 is SEHNR and CDR2 is FQNEAQ (reference sequence). The length of the CDR3 is 15 residues. The V gene lost 5 bases and the J gene lost 4 bases, with 17 bases spanning the gap. CDR3 DNA: TGTGCCAGCAGCCTCACCGGGGGAGTGGCAGAGACCCAGTACTTC. Amino acids: CASSLTGGVAETQYF.

This clonotype was detected a few times. The V gene is TRBV20-1, the J gene TRBJ2-2; D may match TRBD1 or TRBD2 (6 bases each). V was clipped by 6 bases and J by 0 bases, with 17 bases between them. CDR3 size: 16 residues. Germline V lookup: CDR1 DFQATT, CDR2 SNEGSKA (reference sequence). CDR3 coding DNA: TGCAGTGCCCCCAGACCCCGGGGGCCGAACACCGGGGAGCTGTTTTTT. Protein: CSAPRPRGPNTGELFF.

This clonotype came up a few times. The V gene is TRBV5-1, the J gene TRBJ2-7, with 10 bases that match TRBD2. Germline V gene lookup returns CDR1 SGHRS and CDR2 YFSETQ. Trimming took 4 bases from V and 5 from J; bases not matched to a gene: 9. The CDR3 has 15 amino acids. The CDR3 bases are TGCGCCAGCAGCCCGCGGGGACTAGCGACCGACGAGCAGTACTTC. Translating it yields CASSPRGLATDEQYF.

This clonotype was recorded a few times. This sequence joins TRBV12-3 or TRBV12-4 and TRBJ2-7, with 9 nucleotides matching TRBD1. This CDR3 has 15 amino acids. V was clipped by 5 bases and J by 5 bases; unmatched bases: 10. CDR3 bases: TGTGCCAGCAGTCCCGATTCCGGGACAGGGAACGAGCAGTACTTC. Encoded protein: CASSPDSGTGNEQYF.

The CDR3, as DNA: TGTGCCAGCTCACCCATGATCCCTAGCACAGATACGCAGTATTTT. Protein: CASSPMIPSTDTQYF. The V gene is TRBV18, the J gene TRBJ2-3; D unresolved. The CDR3 is made up of 15 amino acids. Germline CDR1 reads KGHSH; CDR2 reads LQKENI. The V gene lost 3 bases and the J gene lost 0 bases, with 10 bases spanning the gap.

This rearrangement joins TRBV7-9 to TRBJ1-1; no firm D call. Germline values: CDR1 SEHNR, CDR2 FQNEAQ (reference sequence). CDR3 size: 15 residues. V dropped 5 bases and J dropped 3 bases, with 16 bases sitting between them. The CDR3, as DNA: TGTGCCAGCAGCCAAAGCCTCTACAAGGACACTGAAGCTTTCTTT. Amino acids: CASSQSLYKDTEAFF.

The CDR3 here is CASSQARSPGELFF. The CDR3 DNA sequence: TGTGCCAGCAGCCAAGCGCGCAGTCCCGGGGAGCTGTTTTTT. The chain links TRBV14 to TRBJ2-2; D is ambiguous. Germline V gene data show CDR1 as SGHDN and CDR2 as FVKESK. The CDR3 sequence is 14 residues long. Trimming took 1 base from V and 6 from J, leaving 9 bases between them.

The chain combines TRBV18 with TRBJ2-5, with D hard to call. This CDR3 is built from 13 residues. The germline gives CDR1 KGHSH, CDR2 LQKENI. Trimming took off 0 bases at V and 3 bases at J, with 5 bases between the two ends. CDR3 coding DNA: TGTGCCAGCTCACCACCGGGCGAAGAGACCCAGTACTTC. Translation: CASSPPGEETQYF.

This clonotype turned up a few times. V gene TRBV5-1 combines with J gene TRBJ2-3, with TRBD2 matching over 7 bases. The CDR3 has 17 residues. Germline-derived CDR1 and CDR2 are SGHRS and YFSETQ. The V gene end was trimmed by 4 bases and the J gene end by 6 bases; junction bases not matched to a gene: 17. CDR3 nucleotides: TGCGCCAGCAGCCCTTCCCTTCGGAGCGGGATGGGGGATACGCAGTATTTT. Its protein is CASSPSLRSGMGDTQYF. Variable domain in full (rest from reference TRBV5-1 and TRBJ2-3): KAGVTQTPRYLIKTRGQQVTLSCSPISGHRSVSWYQQTPGQGLQFLFEYFSETQRNKGNFPGRFSGRQFSNSRSEMNVSTLELGDSALYLCASSPSLRSGMGDTQYFGPGTRLTVL.

This clonotype was recorded many times. CDR3 amino acids: CASSDRDRAYEQYF. Written as DNA, the CDR3 is TGTGCCAGCAGCGACCGGGACAGGGCTTACGAGCAGTACTTC. The V gene is TRBV9, the J gene TRBJ2-7, with 9 bases lining up with TRBD1. Germline trimming cut 3 bases from V and 4 bases from J; bases unmatched to any gene: 5. From germline, CDR1 is SGDLS and CDR2 YYNGEE. This CDR3 is 14 amino acids long.

In its sample, this clonotype was seen a few times. The V call is TRBV10-3, the J call TRBJ2-2; D gene unclear. Germline values: CDR1 ENHRY, CDR2 SYGVKD. Trimming shortened V by 5 bases and J by 3 bases, and 7 bases separated the two germline ends. The CDR3 is 13 residues long. The CDR3 DNA sequence: TGTGCCATCAGTTCCGGCGACACCGGGGAGCTGTTTTTT. It is translated as CAISSGDTGELFF.

The rearrangement joins TRBV7-8 to TRBJ1-4; D possibly corresponds to TRBD1 (5 bases). Trimming left V 1 base short and J 4 bases short, with 7 bases between. Germline CDR1 is SGHVS and CDR2 is FQNEAQ. CDR3 size: 14 residues. CDR3 region: CASSLGQFNEKLFF. CDR3 nucleotide sequence: TGTGCCAGCAGCTTAGGACAGTTTAATGAAAAACTGTTTTTT.

This clonotype came up a few times. The V gene is TRBV15, the J gene TRBJ1-5, with a weak D call TRBD1 (5 bases). This CDR3 is built from 15 residues. Germline assignment: CDR1 LNHNV and CDR2 YYDKDF (reference sequence). V was cut by 1 base and J by 0 bases, with 7 bases left in between. This chain's CDR3 is CATSRVGLSNQPQHF. In DNA, the CDR3 is TGTGCCACCAGCAGAGTGGGGCTTAGCAATCAGCCCCAGCATTTT.

This clonotype came up a few times. The chain recombines TRBV29-1 with TRBJ2-3; D gene unclear. Germline V gene data show CDR1 as SQVTM and CDR2 as ANQGSEA. Trimming removed 4 bases at V and 1 base at J, with 9 bases between. The CDR3 covers 13 residues. CDR3 sequence: CSVVGTRTDTQYF. The CDR3 DNA reads as TGCAGCGTTGTGGGCACCCGCACAGATACGCAGTATTTT.

V gene TRBV19 combines with J gene TRBJ1-2; no firm D call. This CDR3 is 16 amino acids long. V was pared by 5 bases and J by 0 bases, with 16 bases between. Looked up from germline, CDR1 is LNHDA and CDR2 is SQIVND (reference sequence). As DNA, the CDR3 is TGTGCCAGTAGTCTGAAGGGTCAGCGACCTAACTATGGCTACACCTTC. As protein: CASSLKGQRPNYGYTF.

The chain links TRBV12-3 or TRBV12-4 to TRBJ1-1; D not certain. V lost 10 bases and J 4 bases, leaving 10 bases between the germline ends. The length of the CDR3 is 11 residues. The DNA of the CDR3 is TGTGCCACCCTAGCGGGCACTGAAGCTTTCTTT. Translated: CATLAGTEAFF.

V usage is TRBV7-9 and J usage is TRBJ2-3, with 11 bases matching TRBD2. Trimming cost V 5 bases and J 8 bases; bases outside gene matches: 12. From germline, CDR1 is SEHNR and CDR2 FQNEAQ (reference sequence). This CDR3 has 16 amino acids. The CDR3: CASSAPGTSGSGTQYF. In DNA, the CDR3 is TGTGCCAGCAGCGCGCCAGGGACTAGCGGTTCGGGTACGCAGTATTTT. The variable domain in full, completed from reference TRBV7-9 and TRBJ2-3, reads DTGVSQNPRHKITKRGQNVTFRCDPISEHNRLYWYRQTLGQGPEFLTYFQNEAQLEKSRLLSDRFSAERPKGSFSTLEIQRTEQGDSAMYLCASSAPGTSGSGTQYFGPGTRLTVL.

This clonotype was detected only once. Here the CDR3 reads CAWTPDGQVGYTF. The DNA for the CDR3 is TGTGCCTGGACCCCTGACGGACAGGTTGGCTACACCTTC. This chain uses TRBV30 with TRBJ1-2, with 7 bases lining up with TRBD1. CDR1 is GTSNPN, CDR2 SVGIG, per germline (reference sequence). V lost 4 bases to trimming and J lost 7 bases; unmatched junction nucleotides: 9. The CDR3 length is 13 residues.

This clonotype was found a few times. J is TRBJ2-3 and V is TRBV7-6; D is unclear. The CDR3 extends over 16 amino acids. CDR1 is SGHVS, CDR2 FNYEAQ, per germline. V gave up 5 bases and J gave up 4 bases, with 19 bases separating them. CDR3 DNA sequence: TGTGCCAGCAGCCCCCGCAGTAACGGTCAGGCAGATACGCAGTATTTT. Protein sequence: CASSPRSNGQADTQYF.

This clonotype was seen a handful of times. The rearrangement uses TRBV5-1 and TRBJ2-2; TRBD2 aligns across 7 bases. There are 15 residues in the CDR3. J lost 1 base, V lost 5 bases, and 5 bases had no gene match. In germline, CDR1 is SGHRS, CDR2 YFSETQ. CDR3 DNA sequence: TGCGCCAGCAGGCGCGGGAGCCTGAACACCGGGGAGCTGTTTTTT. Translated, it gives CASRRGSLNTGELFF.

The table lists this clonotype with a few counts. The chain couples TRBV7-3 to TRBJ2-3; possibly TRBD1 for D (8 bases). The germline V gene encodes CDR1 SGHTA and CDR2 FQGTGA. This CDR3 is 14 amino acids long. The germline V and J ends were trimmed by 5 bases and 11 bases, with 20 bases remaining between them. This chain's CDR3 is CASSPDRGGFGQYF. The DNA of the CDR3 is TGTGCCAGCAGCCCCGACAGGGGAGGGTTTGGGCAGTATTTT.

This clonotype was recorded a few times. The chain carries TRBV12-3 or TRBV12-4 and TRBJ1-2, with D uncertain. V was cut by 8 bases and J by 5 bases, with 12 bases left in between. The CDR3 length is 12 residues. Here the CDR3 reads CASSSAGYGYTF. The CDR3 DNA reads as TGTGCCAGCTCCAGTGCTGGGTATGGCTACACCTTC.

The chain couples TRBV4-3 to TRBJ2-1, with D perhaps matching TRBD2 (5 bases). The CDR3 contains 12 residues. The V end lost 8 bases, the J end lost 7 bases, and 12 bases lay between the germline ends. Germline-derived CDR1 and CDR2 are LGHNA and YSLEER. The CDR3 bases are TGCGCCAGCGGTAATCCGGGGAATGAGCAGTTCTTC. It is translated as CASGNPGNEQFF.